A single sample is the source of the 20 T cell receptor beta chains below, sequenced in a study of T cells in Graves' hyperthyroidism and ophthalmopathy. The CDR3 regions of TCR beta were amplified from RNA transcripts. The HTBI primer set served for first-round RT-PCR of the TCR CDR3. Using its own MiXCR run on the multiplex PCR reads, TCRdb lists one record per CDR3 protein. The sample contains a few hundred thousand distinct CDR3 sequences, under 25% of which appear only once. Sequenced: blood. These TCRs come from a woman aged 70-85 years with Graves' ophthalmopathy.

The V call is TRBV7-9, the J call TRBJ2-7, with 7 positions matching TRBD1. The ends lost 5 bases at V and 2 bases at J; junction bases unmatched: 12. Germline values: CDR1 SEHNR, CDR2 FQNEAQ (reference sequence). The CDR3 consists of 16 residues. Written as DNA, the CDR3 is TGTGCCAGCAGCCTATTTCGTGGGACAGACCCCTACGAGCAGTACTTC. Amino acid sequence: CASSLFRGTDPYEQYF.

This chain joins TRBV7-2 and TRBJ2-5, with D possibly TRBD2 on 6 matching bases. The germline gives CDR1 SGHTA, CDR2 FQGNSA. V lost 0 bases and J 9 bases, leaving 14 bases between the germline ends. This CDR3 comprises 14 residues. The CDR3 DNA follows: TGTGCCAGCAGCTTAGCAGTGGTGCCGGGGGCCCAGTACTTC. Translated: CASSLAVVPGAQYF. Full variable domain (remainder filled in from reference TRBV7-2 and TRBJ2-5): GAGVSQSPSNKVTEKGKDVELRCDPISGHTALYWYRQSLGQGLEFLIYFQGNSAPDKSGLPSDRFSAERTGGSVSTLTIQRTQQEDSAVYLCASSLAVVPGAQYFGPGTRLLVL.

This clonotype has a handful of counts. The genes are TRBV6-2 or TRBV6-3 and TRBJ1-5; TRBD1 is a possible D gene (6 bases). The CDR3 is made up of 17 amino acids. The V and J ends lost 3 bases and 2 bases respectively, with 17 bases between them. The germline CDR1 and CDR2 sequences are MNHEY and SVGEGT. The CDR3 DNA sequence: TGTGCCAGCAGTTATCCCACGGACAGTCATCGCAATCAGCCCCAGCATTTT. Amino acid sequence: CASSYPTDSHRNQPQHF.

This sequence joins TRBV3-1 and TRBJ1-6, with unresolved D. Trimming left V 4 bases short and J 6 bases short, with 10 bases between. This CDR3 comprises 14 residues. Per germline, CDR1 LGHDT and CDR2 YNNKEL (reference sequence). The CDR3 region has the DNA TGTGCCAGCAGCCGCGGACGGGTTAATTCACCCCTCCACTTT. The encoded protein is CASSRGRVNSPLHF.

The chain combines TRBV6-1 with TRBJ1-5, with 8 positions matching TRBD1. The V and J ends lost 5 bases and 4 bases, in that order; junction bases with no gene match: 10. CDR3 length: 16 residues. The germline V gene has CDR1 MNHNS and CDR2 SASEGT. The CDR3 coding sequence is TGTGCCAGCAGTTTAGAGATCGGACAGGGAAATCAGCCCCAGCATTTT. It yields the protein CASSLEIGQGNQPQHF.

The chain uses TRBV9 and TRBJ2-7; the match to TRBD1 covers 9 bases. With 7 bases clipped from V and 3 bases from J, the junction kept 2 bases outside the gene matches. The CDR3 sequence is 12 residues long. CDR1 is SGDLS and CDR2 is YYNGEE in the germline V gene. The CDR3 protein is CASGGQGYEQYF. CDR3 DNA: TGTGCCAGCGGGGGACAGGGCTACGAGCAGTACTTC.

This clonotype appeared a few times. V usage is TRBV5-1 and J usage is TRBJ2-7; perhaps D is TRBD1 or TRBD2 (5 bases each). Deletions cut 0 bases from V and 7 bases from J, with 20 bases between. Germline CDR1 and CDR2: SGHRS and YFSETQ. This CDR3 region has 16 residues. The chain's CDR3 is CASSLGRETVLGEQYF. The CDR3 DNA reads TGCGCCAGCAGCTTGGGCAGGGAGACGGTTCTGGGAGAGCAGTACTTC.

This clonotype occurred a few times. The gene calls are TRBV12-3 or TRBV12-4 and TRBJ2-7; a possible D gene is TRBD2 (5 bases). The CDR3 length is 15 residues. Trimming shortened V by 4 bases and J by 0 bases, and 13 bases separated the two germline ends. CDR3 DNA sequence: TGTGCCAGCAGTTCGAGGGTAGCCTACTCCTACGAGCAGTACTTC. This encodes CASSSRVAYSYEQYF.

This clonotype was seen a few times. The chain recombines TRBV20-1 with TRBJ2-7, with TRBD2 as a possible D gene (6 bases). The CDR3 totals 15 residues. V was shortened by 7 bases and J by 2 bases, with 21 bases between the two germline ends. Looked up from germline, CDR1 is DFQATT and CDR2 is SNEGSKA (reference sequence). The CDR3, as DNA: TGCAGTGTTGTAGGGACTTCGCGAGCGGCCTACGAGCAGTACTTC. Residues: CSVVGTSRAAYEQYF.

The chain links TRBV12-3 or TRBV12-4 to TRBJ2-7; 7 positions agree with TRBD2. With 5 bases clipped from V and 6 bases from J, the junction kept 10 bases outside the gene matches. The CDR3 loop spans 14 amino acids. DNA for the CDR3: TGTGCCAGCAGTGCTAGCGGAGGTAACAGCGAGCAGTACTTC. Translated: CASSASGGNSEQYF.

The chain recombines TRBV11-2 with TRBJ2-2, with TRBD1 identical over 8 bases. From germline, CDR1 is SGHAT and CDR2 FQNNGV. There are 18 residues in the CDR3. The V gene end was trimmed by 0 bases and the J gene end by 4 bases; junction bases not matched to a gene: 10. The CDR3 loop is CASSLDSGRGLTTGELFF. As DNA, the CDR3 is TGTGCCAGCAGCTTAGACTCGGGCAGGGGGCTGACCACCGGGGAGCTGTTTTTT.

This clonotype was recorded many times. V gene TRBV12-3 or TRBV12-4 combines with J gene TRBJ1-1, with D perhaps matching TRBD1 (5 bases). The CDR3 has 18 residues. Trimming shortened V by 6 bases and J by 4 bases, and 27 bases separated the two germline ends. CDR3 bases: TGTGCCAGCAGCTTGTATGCGGGGGGGGGTTCCTGGGGCACTGAAGCTTTCTTT. It yields the protein CASSLYAGGGSWGTEAFF.

This clonotype was counted between two and nine times. The rearrangement links TRBV4-1 to TRBJ1-2; D is possibly TRBD1 (5 bases). The CDR3 covers 14 residues. V shed 1 base and J shed 2 bases, with 8 bases lying between them. Germline V gene data show CDR1 as MGHRA and CDR2 as YSYEKL. DNA of the CDR3: TGCGCCAGCAGCCAAGGACAGCTGAACTATGGCTACACCTTC. Its translation: CASSQGQLNYGYTF.

The V call is TRBV30, the J call TRBJ2-2, with 8 bases matching TRBD2. The CDR3 length is 14 residues. V shed 5 bases, J shed 3 bases, and the junction held 5 bases outside the gene matches. Germline values: CDR1 GTSNPN, CDR2 SVGIG (reference sequence). The CDR3 here is CAWGGRSDTGELFF. The CDR3 DNA is TGTGCCTGGGGCGGGAGGTCGGACACCGGGGAGCTGTTTTTT.

The V and J genes are TRBV12-3 or TRBV12-4 and TRBJ1-5; the D gene is possibly TRBD1 (6 bases). The CDR3 totals 14 residues. V lost 8 bases, J lost 6 bases, and 17 bases lay in between. This CDR3 is CASHVSGGIQPQHF. The CDR3 DNA follows: TGTGCCAGCCATGTCTCTGGGGGCATTCAGCCCCAGCATTTT.

The genes are TRBV5-6 and TRBJ2-7; TRBD1 matches 10 bases. The V gene's germline CDR1 is SGHDT and CDR2 YYEEEE. This CDR3 region has 16 residues. V lost 3 bases to trimming and J lost 0 bases; unmatched junction nucleotides: 6. This CDR3 reads CASSSGTGAFSYEQYF. The CDR3 coding sequence is TGTGCCAGCAGCTCAGGGACAGGGGCCTTCTCCTACGAGCAGTACTTC.

Ten or more counts support this clonotype. V is TRBV6-2 or TRBV6-3 and J is TRBJ2-1, with 9 bases matching TRBD1. Germline V gene sequence: CDR1 MNHEY, CDR2 SVGEGT. The CDR3 is made up of 15 amino acids. The V and J ends lost 0 bases and 10 bases, in that order; junction bases with no gene match: 7. CDR3 bases: TGTGCCAGCAGTTACTCCGGGACAGGGTTATTAGAGCAGTTCTTC. This sequence encodes CASSYSGTGLLEQFF.

This clonotype was seen more than once but under ten times. The rearrangement joins TRBV3-1 to TRBJ2-5; 8 bases agree with TRBD2. V lost 0 bases and J lost 5; bases outside the gene matches: 8. This CDR3 is 16 amino acids long. From germline, CDR1 is LGHDT and CDR2 YNNKEL (reference sequence). CDR3 coding DNA: TGTGCCAGCAGCCAAGATTGGGTAGCGGGAAGGGAGACCCAGTACTTC. Its protein product is CASSQDWVAGRETQYF.

A few counts support this clonotype. This chain uses TRBV6-1 with TRBJ2-7; 9 bases are a match to TRBD1. Germline V lookup: CDR1 MNHNS, CDR2 SASEGT. This CDR3 contains 14 residues. With 5 bases clipped from V and 5 bases from J, the junction kept 7 bases outside the gene matches. CDR3 in DNA: TGTGCCAGCAGTCCCCGGGACAGGGAGGACGAGCAGTACTTC. Amino acids: CASSPRDREDEQYF.

V usage is TRBV5-1 and J usage is TRBJ2-7; tentatively, D is TRBD1 or TRBD2 (6 bases each). CDR1 and CDR2 (germline): SGHRS, YFSETQ. The CDR3 length is 14 residues. Trimming pared 4 bases from V and 2 bases from J, leaving 13 bases between. CDR3 region: CASSPSGAAYEQYF. CDR3 nucleotides: TGCGCCAGCAGCCCCTCGGGGGCCGCCTACGAGCAGTACTTC.